The 18 T cell receptor beta chains in this list originate from one sample, sequenced in a study of blood T cell repertoires in COVID-19. The table came from immunoSEQ multiplex PCR; TCRdb's copy has only in-frame clones and leaves some out. The top ten hold less than 15% of the sample, which has approximately 16,000 clones, 88% seen once. Sequencing was carried out using peripheral blood. The receptor source for this set is a human donor in a cohort sampled during active COVID-19.

V usage is TRBV7-9 and J usage is TRBJ2-5; 8 nucleotides line up with TRBD2. The length of the CDR3 is 15 residues. CDR1 and CDR2 from the germline V gene are SEHNR and FQNEAQ (reference sequence). Trimming took 6 bases from V and 5 from J; bases not matched to a gene: 11. CDR3 sequence (DNA): TGTGCCAGCAGTATGGCGGGGGGAGGTTGGGAGACCCAGTACTTC. It yields the protein CASSMAGGGWETQYF.

This chain joins TRBV28 and TRBJ1-4; weak D call: TRBD1 (6 bases). The V gene lost 2 bases and the J gene lost 3 bases, with 10 bases spanning the gap. Looked up from germline, CDR1 is MDHEN and CDR2 is SYDVKM. The CDR3 contains 15 residues. The CDR3 loop is CASSLQGLPNEKLFF. CDR3 DNA sequence: TGTGCCAGCAGTTTACAGGGGCTACCTAATGAAAAACTGTTTTTT.

This chain joins TRBV15 and TRBJ2-1; 8 bases agree with TRBD2. With 0 bases clipped from V and 9 bases from J, the junction kept 13 bases outside the gene matches. The CDR3 covers 17 residues. CDR1 and CDR2 from the germline V gene are LNHNV and YYDKDF (reference sequence). The CDR3 nucleotides read TGTGCCACCAGCAGAGAAGAGGGGTTAGCGGGGAGCGCTGAGCAGTTCTTC. Translated, it gives CATSREEGLAGSAEQFF.

This clone showed up just once. CDR3 sequence (DNA): TGTGCCTGGACAGGGGGTTCCTCCTCCTACAATGAGCAGTTCTTC. Protein: CAWTGGSSSYNEQFF. V gene TRBV30 combines with J gene TRBJ2-1; TRBD1 matches 7 bases. The germline V gene has CDR1 GTSNPN and CDR2 SVGIG (reference sequence). This CDR3 has 15 residues. J was trimmed by 0 bases and V by 4 bases; bases with no gene match: 6.

The V gene is TRBV30, the J gene TRBJ1-5, with 8 positions matching TRBD1. Looked up from germline, CDR1 is GTSNPN and CDR2 is SVGIG (reference sequence). V lost 5 bases to trimming and J lost 5 bases; unmatched junction nucleotides: 2. The CDR3 spans 12 residues. This CDR3 is CAWGQGDQPQHF. Written as DNA, the CDR3 is TGTGCCTGGGGACAGGGCGATCAGCCCCAGCATTTT.

The chain has TRBV19 and TRBJ2-1; 8 bases line up with TRBD2. CDR3 length equals 16 residues. Germline V gene sequence: CDR1 LNHDA, CDR2 SQIVND (reference sequence). The junction had 5 bases not matched to a gene; V was cut back by 0 bases and J by 4 bases. The DNA of the CDR3 is TGTGCCAGTAGTATAGATGGAGTAGCGGGGTACAATGAGCAGTTCTTC. Protein sequence: CASSIDGVAGYNEQFF.

The gene calls are TRBV29-1 and TRBJ2-6; 10 bases fit TRBD1. The J segment lost 2 bases and the V segment lost 5 bases, leaving 6 bases of the junction unmatched. This CDR3 is built from 16 residues. The germline gives CDR1 SQVTM, CDR2 ANQGSEA. The CDR3 loop reads CSVIGQGVTGANVLTF. CDR3 bases: TGCAGCGTTATCGGACAGGGGGTAACTGGGGCCAACGTCCTGACTTTC.

This chain links TRBV9 with TRBJ2-5, with a weak D call TRBD2 (5 bases). Germline assignment: CDR1 SGDLS and CDR2 YYNGEE. The CDR3 length is 15 residues. V dropped 0 bases and J dropped 2 bases, with 11 bases sitting between them. The CDR3 loop is CASSVEVAPQETQYF. The CDR3 DNA is TGTGCCAGCAGCGTAGAGGTAGCGCCACAAGAGACCCAGTACTTC.

The chain recombines TRBV7-8 with TRBJ1-3, with D perhaps TRBD1 (5 bases). Per the germline V gene, CDR1 is SGHVS and CDR2 is FQNEAQ. CDR3 length: 15 amino acids. Trimming took 2 bases from V and 4 from J, leaving 12 bases between them. CDR3 region: CASSLPGVEGNTIYF. CDR3 in DNA: TGTGCCAGCAGCTTACCGGGGGTAGAGGGAAACACCATATATTTT.

The chain recombines TRBV18 with TRBJ1-1, with 9 positions matching TRBD1. The V gene's germline CDR1 is KGHSH and CDR2 LQKENI. There are 14 residues in the CDR3. Trimming took 2 bases from V and 3 from J; bases not matched to a gene: 1. DNA of the CDR3: TGTGCCAGCTCACCAAGACAGGGGGACACTGAAGCTTTCTTT. Translation gives CASSPRQGDTEAFF. Looking up the rest from reference TRBV18 and TRBJ1-1 gives the full variable domain: NAGVMQNPRHLVRRRGQEARLRCSPMKGHSHVYWYRQLPEEGLKFMVYLQKENIIDESGMPKERFSAEFPKEGPSILRIQQVVRGDSAAYFCASSPRQGDTEAFFGQGTRLTVV.

The chain links TRBV5-1 to TRBJ1-4, with a tentative D call TRBD1 (6 bases). V was clipped by 1 base and J by 6 bases, with 13 bases between them. This CDR3 comprises 15 residues. From germline, CDR1 is SGHRS and CDR2 YFSETQ. CDR3 residues: CASSLTGQVDEKLFF. In nucleotides, the CDR3 is TGCGCCAGCAGCTTGACAGGGCAAGTGGATGAAAAACTGTTTTTT.

This clone has only one observation. The chain joins TRBV9 to TRBJ1-5; 8 bases are a match to TRBD1. There are 15 residues in the CDR3. Per the germline V gene, CDR1 is SGDLS and CDR2 is YYNGEE. V lost 3 bases to trimming and J lost 6 bases; unmatched junction nucleotides: 8. As DNA, the CDR3 is TGTGCCAGCAGCGCCACAGGGGGAGAAGGTCAGCCCCAGCATTTT. It specifies CASSATGGEGQPQHF.

The chain employs TRBV6-1 and TRBJ2-1; TRBD2 might be the D (7 bases). Looked up from germline, CDR1 is MNHNS and CDR2 is SASEGT. The CDR3 length is 15 residues. V lost 3 bases and J lost 7, with 16 bases in between. CDR3 protein: CASSDLGGADNEQFF. The CDR3 DNA sequence: TGTGCCAGCAGTGATTTAGGGGGGGCTGATAATGAGCAGTTCTTC.

V is TRBV3-1 (or the pseudogene TRBV3-2) and J is TRBJ2-2; 7 bases fit TRBD1. The CDR3 has 15 residues. After removal of 4 bases from V and 6 bases from J, the junction contained 8 bases not matched to a gene. The germline V gene has CDR1 LGHDT and CDR2 YNNKEL (reference sequence). The CDR3 DNA sequence: TGTGCCAGCAGCCTAAGGGACAGTGGGGCCGGGGAGCTGTTTTTT. This translates into CASSLRDSGAGELFF.

CDR3 residues: CASSFGIAGGFSYF. CDR3 sequence (DNA): TGTGCCAGCAGTTTTGGAATAGCGGGGGGGTTTTCGTATTTT. The gene calls are TRBV28 and TRBJ2-3; 11 nucleotides agree with TRBD2. The CDR3 loop spans 14 amino acids. Germline-derived CDR1 and CDR2 are MDHEN and SYDVKM. Unmatched junction bases numbered 10, after V lost 3 bases and J lost 14 bases.

V and J are TRBV19 and TRBJ2-7; D possibly corresponds to TRBD1 (6 bases). The germline V gene has CDR1 LNHDA and CDR2 SQIVND (reference sequence). V dropped 10 bases and J dropped 3 bases, with 16 bases sitting between them. This CDR3 is 13 amino acids long. The CDR3 DNA follows: TGTGCCACCTCCAGGGGCAGATACTACGAGCAGTACTTC. It codes for CATSRGRYYEQYF.

This CDR3 is CASIGGVYNEQFF. The CDR3 coding sequence is TGTGCCAGCATAGGCGGGGTCTACAATGAGCAGTTCTTC. The V call is TRBV28, the J call TRBJ2-1; the D gene is possibly TRBD2 (6 bases). The CDR3 runs to 13 residues. Germline CDR1 MDHEN, CDR2 SYDVKM. Trimming removed 7 bases at V and 3 bases at J, with 10 bases between. The variable domain in full, completed from reference TRBV28 and TRBJ2-1, reads DVKVTQSSRYLVKRTGEKVFLECVQDMDHENMFWYRQDPGLGLRLIYFSYDVKMKEKGDIPEGYSVSREKKERFSLILESASTNQTSMYLCASIGGVYNEQFFGPGTRLTVL.

The chain recombines TRBV7-2 with TRBJ1-2; D not resolved. The CDR3 is 14 residues long. The germline gives CDR1 SGHTA, CDR2 FQGNSA. The germline V and J ends were trimmed by 5 bases and 3 bases, with 13 bases remaining between them. The CDR3 spells CASSPDIGDYGYTF. CDR3 coding DNA: TGTGCCAGCAGCCCTGACATAGGCGACTATGGCTACACCTTC.